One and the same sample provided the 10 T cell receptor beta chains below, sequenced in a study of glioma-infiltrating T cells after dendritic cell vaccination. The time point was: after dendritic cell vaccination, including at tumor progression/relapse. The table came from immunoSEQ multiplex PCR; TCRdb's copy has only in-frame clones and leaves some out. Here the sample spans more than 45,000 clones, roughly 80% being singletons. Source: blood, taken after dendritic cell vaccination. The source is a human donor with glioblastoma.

The CDR3 nucleotides read TGTGCCAGCAGCTTGGGGGCCGAGTACAAAGAGACCCAGTACTTC. Translating gives CASSLGAEYKETQYF. This chain joins TRBV7-9 and TRBJ2-5; D is perhaps TRBD1 (6 bases). The V gene lost 3 bases and the J gene lost 3 bases, with 14 bases spanning the gap. Germline V gene lookup returns CDR1 SEHNR and CDR2 FQNEAQ (reference sequence). The CDR3 extends over 15 amino acids.

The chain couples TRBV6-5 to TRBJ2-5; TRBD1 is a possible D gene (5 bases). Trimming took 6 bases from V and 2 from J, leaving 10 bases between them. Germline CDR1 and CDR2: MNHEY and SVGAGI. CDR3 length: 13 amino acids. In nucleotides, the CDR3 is TGTGCCAGCAGCCAGCGACAGCAAGAGACCCAGTACTTC. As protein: CASSQRQQETQYF.

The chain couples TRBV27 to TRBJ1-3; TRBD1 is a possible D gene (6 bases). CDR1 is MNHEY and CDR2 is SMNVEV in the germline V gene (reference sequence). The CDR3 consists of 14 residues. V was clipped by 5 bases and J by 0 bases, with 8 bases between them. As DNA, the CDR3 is TGTGCCAGCAGTCCAGGGGACTCTGGAAACACCATATATTTT. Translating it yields CASSPGDSGNTIYF.

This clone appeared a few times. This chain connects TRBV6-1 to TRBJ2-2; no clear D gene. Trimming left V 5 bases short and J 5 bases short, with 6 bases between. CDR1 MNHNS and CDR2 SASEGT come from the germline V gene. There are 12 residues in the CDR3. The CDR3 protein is CASSQRTGELFF. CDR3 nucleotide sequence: TGTGCCAGCAGTCAGAGGACCGGGGAGCTGTTTTTT.

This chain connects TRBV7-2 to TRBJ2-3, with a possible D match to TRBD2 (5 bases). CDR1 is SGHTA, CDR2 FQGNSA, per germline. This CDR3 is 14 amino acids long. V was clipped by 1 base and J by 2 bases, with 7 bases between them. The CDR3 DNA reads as TGTGCCAGCAGCTTAGGAGCGGCCACAGATACGCAGTATTTT. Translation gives CASSLGAATDTQYF.

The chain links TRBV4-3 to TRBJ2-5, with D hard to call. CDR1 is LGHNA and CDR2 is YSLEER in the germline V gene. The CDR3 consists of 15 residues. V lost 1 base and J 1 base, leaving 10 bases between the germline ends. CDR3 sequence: CASSQVFSSQETQYF. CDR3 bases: TGCGCCAGCAGCCAAGTTTTTAGCAGCCAAGAGACCCAGTACTTC.

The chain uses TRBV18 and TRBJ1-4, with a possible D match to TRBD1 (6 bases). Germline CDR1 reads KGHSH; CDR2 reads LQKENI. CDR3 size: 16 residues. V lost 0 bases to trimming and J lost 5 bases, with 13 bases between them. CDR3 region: CASSPPDRPQNEKLFF. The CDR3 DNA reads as TGTGCCAGCTCACCACCTGACAGGCCCCAAAATGAAAAACTGTTTTTT.

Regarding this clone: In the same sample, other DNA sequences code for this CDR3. The CDR3 sequence: CASSLRGGEETQYF. CDR3 nucleotide sequence: TGCGCCAGCAGCTTGCGGGGGGGTGAAGAGACCCAGTACTTC. J is TRBJ2-5 and V is TRBV5-1; 8 bases match TRBD2. The CDR3 runs to 14 residues. Germline values: CDR1 SGHRS, CDR2 YFSETQ. V gave up 1 base and J gave up 3 bases; unmatched junction bases: 2.

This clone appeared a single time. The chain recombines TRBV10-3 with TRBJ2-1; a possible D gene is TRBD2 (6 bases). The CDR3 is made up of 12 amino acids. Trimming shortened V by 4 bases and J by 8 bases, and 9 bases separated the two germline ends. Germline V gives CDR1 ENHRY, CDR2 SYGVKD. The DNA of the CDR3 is TGTGCCATCAGTGCGGGGGTTCATGAGCAGTTCTTC. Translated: CAISAGVHEQFF.

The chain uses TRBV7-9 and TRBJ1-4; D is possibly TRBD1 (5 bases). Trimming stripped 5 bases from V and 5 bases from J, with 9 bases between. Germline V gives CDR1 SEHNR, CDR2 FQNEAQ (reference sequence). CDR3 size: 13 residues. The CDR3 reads CASSLGGNEKLFF. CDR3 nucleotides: TGTGCCAGCAGCCTTGGGGGGAATGAAAAACTGTTTTTT.